This T cell receptor (beta chain) was recovered during a study of T cells after yellow fever vaccination. The overall study: In the case of low-cell-number fractions, SMART-Seq v4 Ultra Low Input was used for preparation.

The CDR3 has 12 residues. This clonotype has just a few counts. Antigen specificity is unknown. Broader study findings: The appearance of a small share of clonotypes in both CD4 and CD8 compartments was observed.

Synthesis of TCR cDNA relied on 5'RACE template switching, which attached a universal primer site and UMIs. TCRdb redid the calling of the 5' RACE reads with MiXCR, one entry per CDR3 protein. The data contain 180,000 or so distinct CDR3 sequences, 9.5% to 11% of them seen just once; the ten biggest clones take up roughly a third. The sample was CD8+ T cells sorted from PBMCs, taken 15 days after the yellow fever booster vaccination. This receptor was identified in a young man who received the YFV17D yellow fever vaccine. The V gene is TRBV21-1, the J gene TRBJ1-1; the table's D call, TRBD1, was not checked against the DNA. TRBV21-1 is annotated as a pseudogene. The CDR3 nucleotides read TGTGCCAGCAGCAAAGAACAGGTGGGGGCTTTCTTT. This gives the protein CASSKEQVGAFF.